What follows are 8 T cell receptor beta chains derived from one specimen sequenced in a study of T cell responses to AZD1222 COVID-19 vaccine (dated by TCRdb to the early 2020s). The time point label of this sample denotes: baseline before first vaccination. Receptors were amplified or captured by the immunoSEQ multiplex PCR assay. The source is immuneACCESS, and TCRdb retained only in-frame sequences with V and J called. Part of the clones is not carried over; for the studies checked, unresolved V genes explain less than half of this, and the remainder is unexplained. The sample profile shows about 120,000 clones; 75% to 90% of them were found once. Together, the top ten hold around 2.4% of the sample. The starting material was peripheral blood, obtained on day 0 of AZD1222 vaccination. Every receptor here comes from an adult in good health.

The chain combines TRBV3-1 (or the pseudogene TRBV3-2) with TRBJ2-7; 11 bases agree with TRBD2. V shed 5 bases, J shed 2 bases, and the junction held 2 bases outside the gene matches. Germline CDR1 and CDR2: LGHDT and YNNKEL (reference sequence). The CDR3 length is 14 residues. CDR3 sequence: CASSFSGRAYEQYF. CDR3 nucleotides: TGTGCCAGCAGCTTTAGCGGGAGGGCCTACGAGCAGTACTTC.

The chain couples TRBV4-1 to TRBJ2-7, with TRBD1 matching 8 bases. Per the germline V gene, CDR1 is MGHRA and CDR2 is YSYEKL. The CDR3 extends over 15 amino acids. V dropped 1 base and J dropped 3; count of bases not matched to a gene: 5. For the CDR3, the DNA is TGCGCCAGCAGCCAAGGGGACAGGACTGACTACGAGCAGTACTTC. Translating it yields CASSQGDRTDYEQYF.

The CDR3 nucleotides read TGCGCCAGCAGCTTCGGAAACTACGAGCAGTACTTC. This translates into CASSFGNYEQYF. The chain employs TRBV5-1 and TRBJ2-7; D not resolved. V gave up 2 bases and J gave up 3 bases, with 6 bases separating them. Per germline, CDR1 SGHRS and CDR2 YFSETQ. The CDR3 is 12 residues long. The complete variable domain, with remaining parts taken from reference TRBV5-1 and TRBJ2-7, reads KAGVTQTPRYLIKTRGQQVTLSCSPISGHRSVSWYQQTPGQGLQFLFEYFSETQRNKGNFPGRFSGRQFSNSRSEMNVSTLELGDSALYLCASSFGNYEQYFGPGTRLTVT.

The CDR3 spells CASSFLFTEAFF. The CDR3 region has the DNA TGTGCCAGCAGTTTTTTATTCACTGAAGCTTTCTTT. This chain connects TRBV28 to TRBJ1-1; D is undetermined. V lost 3 bases, J lost 4 bases, and 6 bases lay in between. CDR1 is MDHEN, CDR2 SYDVKM, per germline. This CDR3 contains 12 residues.

This clone occurred once. This chain uses TRBV28 with TRBJ1-2; D possibly corresponds to TRBD1 (5 bases). CDR3 length: 16 amino acids. Germline V gene data show CDR1 as MDHEN and CDR2 as SYDVKM. V was trimmed by 4 bases and J by 5 bases, leaving 20 bases between them. The CDR3 region is CASSSPGGEDRYGYTF. CDR3 DNA: TGTGCCAGCAGTTCCCCCGGGGGGGAGGATAGGTATGGCTACACCTTC.

The chain employs TRBV5-4 and TRBJ1-1; maybe TRBD1 (5 bases). The germline V gene encodes CDR1 SGHNT and CDR2 YYREEE (reference sequence). The CDR3 runs 14 residues. With 1 base removed from V and 1 base from J, the gap between germline ends came to 8 bases. The CDR3: CASSLRGTNTEAFF. CDR3 nucleotide sequence: TGTGCCAGCAGCTTGCGGGGGACGAACACTGAAGCTTTCTTT. Together with reference TRBV5-4 and TRBJ1-1, the CDR3 gives the full variable domain: ETGVTQSPTHLIKTRGQQVTLRCSSQSGHNTVSWYQQALGQGPQFIFQYYREEENGRGNFPPRFSGLQFPNYSSELNVNALELDDSALYLCASSLRGTNTEAFFGQGTRLTVV.

The chain uses TRBV29-1 and TRBJ2-2, with D maybe TRBD2 (5 bases). CDR1 is SQVTM and CDR2 is ANQGSEA in the germline V gene. The germline V and J ends were trimmed by 4 bases and 7 bases, with 13 bases remaining between them. This CDR3 region has 13 residues. The CDR3 loop is CSVVSVAGGELFF. CDR3 nucleotide sequence: TGCAGCGTTGTCTCCGTGGCGGGCGGGGAGCTGTTTTTT.

The gene calls are TRBV28 and TRBJ1-1; D remains ambiguous. V lost 1 base to trimming and J lost 5 bases, with 14 bases between them. Germline-derived CDR1 and CDR2 are MDHEN and SYDVKM. This CDR3 is built from 15 residues. The CDR3 is CASSLSLRLVTEAFF. The DNA for the CDR3 is TGTGCCAGCAGTTTATCGCTGCGCCTTGTAACTGAAGCTTTCTTT.